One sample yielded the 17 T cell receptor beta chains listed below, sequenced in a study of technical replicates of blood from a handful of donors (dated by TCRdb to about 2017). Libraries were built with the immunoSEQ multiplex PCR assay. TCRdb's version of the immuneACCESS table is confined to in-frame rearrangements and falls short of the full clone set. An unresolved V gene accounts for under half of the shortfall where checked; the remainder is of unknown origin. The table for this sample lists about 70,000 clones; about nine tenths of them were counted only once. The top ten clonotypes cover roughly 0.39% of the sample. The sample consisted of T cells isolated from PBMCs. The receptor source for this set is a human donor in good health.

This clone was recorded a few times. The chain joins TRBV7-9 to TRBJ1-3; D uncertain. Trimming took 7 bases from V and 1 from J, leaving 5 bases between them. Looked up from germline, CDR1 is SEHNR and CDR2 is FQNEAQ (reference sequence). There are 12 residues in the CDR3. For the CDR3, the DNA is TGTGCCAGCATCCTTTCTGGAAACACCATATATTTT. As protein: CASILSGNTIYF.

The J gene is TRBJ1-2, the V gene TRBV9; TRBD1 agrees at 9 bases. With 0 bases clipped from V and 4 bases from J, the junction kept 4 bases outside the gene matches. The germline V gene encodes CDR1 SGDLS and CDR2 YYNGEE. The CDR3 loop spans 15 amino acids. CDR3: CASSVAGTGSYGYTF. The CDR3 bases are TGTGCCAGCAGCGTAGCCGGGACAGGGTCCTATGGCTACACCTTC.

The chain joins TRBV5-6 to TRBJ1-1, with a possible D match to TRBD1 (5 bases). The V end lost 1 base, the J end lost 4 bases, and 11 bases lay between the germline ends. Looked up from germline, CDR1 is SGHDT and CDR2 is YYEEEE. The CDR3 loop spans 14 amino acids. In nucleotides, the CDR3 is TGTGCCAGCAGCTTGTCGCAGGGTCGCACTGAAGCTTTCTTT. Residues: CASSLSQGRTEAFF. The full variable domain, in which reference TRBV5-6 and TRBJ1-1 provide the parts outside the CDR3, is DAGVTQSPTHLIKTRGQQVTLRCSPKSGHDTVSWYQQALGQGPQFIFQYYEEEERQRGNFPDRFSGHQFPNYSSELNVNALLLGDSALYLCASSLSQGRTEAFFGQGTRLTVV.

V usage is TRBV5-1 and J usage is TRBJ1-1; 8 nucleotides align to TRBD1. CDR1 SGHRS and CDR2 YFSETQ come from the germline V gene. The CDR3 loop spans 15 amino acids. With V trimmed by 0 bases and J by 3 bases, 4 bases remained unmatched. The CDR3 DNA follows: TGCGCCAGCAGCTTGGGCCCAGGGGGCGACACTGAAGCTTTCTTT. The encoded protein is CASSLGPGGDTEAFF.

CDR3 sequence reads: CASSYLDREETQYF. The CDR3 region has the DNA TGTGCCAGCAGTTACTTGGACAGGGAAGAGACCCAGTACTTC. The chain carries TRBV6-5 and TRBJ2-5; 8 bases agree with TRBD1. This CDR3 region has 14 residues. Germline V gene data show CDR1 as MNHEY and CDR2 as SVGAGI. With 1 base clipped from V and 3 bases from J, the junction kept 1 base outside the gene matches.

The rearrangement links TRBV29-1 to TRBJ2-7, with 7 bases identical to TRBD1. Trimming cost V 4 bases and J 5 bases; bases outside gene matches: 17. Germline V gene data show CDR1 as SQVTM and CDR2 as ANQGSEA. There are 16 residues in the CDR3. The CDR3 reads CSVVTLTTGKKDEQYF. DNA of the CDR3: TGCAGCGTTGTTACCCTTACGACAGGGAAAAAGGACGAGCAGTACTTC.

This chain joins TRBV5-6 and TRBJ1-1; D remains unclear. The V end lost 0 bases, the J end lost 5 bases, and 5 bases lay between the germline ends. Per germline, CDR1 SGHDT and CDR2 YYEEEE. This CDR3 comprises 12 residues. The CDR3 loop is CASSLGVTEAFF. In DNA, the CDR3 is TGTGCCAGCAGCTTGGGAGTGACTGAAGCTTTCTTT.

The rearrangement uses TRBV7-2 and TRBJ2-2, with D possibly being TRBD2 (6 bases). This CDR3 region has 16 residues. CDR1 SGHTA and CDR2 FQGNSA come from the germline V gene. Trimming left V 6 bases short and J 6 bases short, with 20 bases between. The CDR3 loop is CASSLRASGFAGELFF. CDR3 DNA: TGTGCCAGCAGTTTGAGGGCGAGCGGGTTCGCCGGGGAGCTGTTTTTT.

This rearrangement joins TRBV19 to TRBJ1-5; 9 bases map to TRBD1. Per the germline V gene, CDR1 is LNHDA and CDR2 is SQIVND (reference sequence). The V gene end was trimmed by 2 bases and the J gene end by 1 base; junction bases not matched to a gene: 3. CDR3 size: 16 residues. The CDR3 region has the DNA TGTGCCAGTAGTATACGGACAGGGGCGAGCAATCAGCCCCAGCATTTT. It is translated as CASSIRTGASNQPQHF.

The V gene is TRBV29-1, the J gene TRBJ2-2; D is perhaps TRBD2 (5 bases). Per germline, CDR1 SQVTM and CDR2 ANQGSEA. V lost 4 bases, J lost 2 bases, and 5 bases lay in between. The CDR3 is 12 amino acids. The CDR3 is CSVGLNTGELFF. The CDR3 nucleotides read TGCAGCGTTGGACTAAACACCGGGGAGCTGTTTTTT.

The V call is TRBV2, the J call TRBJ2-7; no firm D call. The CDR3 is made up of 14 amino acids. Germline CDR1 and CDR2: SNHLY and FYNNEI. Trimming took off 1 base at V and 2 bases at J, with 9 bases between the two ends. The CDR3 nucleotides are TGTGCCAGCAGTGAAGATGACTCAACCTACGAGCAGTACTTC. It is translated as CASSEDDSTYEQYF.

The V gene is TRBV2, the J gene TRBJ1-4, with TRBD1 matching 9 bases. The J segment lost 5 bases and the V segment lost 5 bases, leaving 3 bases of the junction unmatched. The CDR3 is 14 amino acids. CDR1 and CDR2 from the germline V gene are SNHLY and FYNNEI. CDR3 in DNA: TGTGCCAGCAGTAGGACAGGGGTGAATGAAAAACTGTTTTTT. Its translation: CASSRTGVNEKLFF.

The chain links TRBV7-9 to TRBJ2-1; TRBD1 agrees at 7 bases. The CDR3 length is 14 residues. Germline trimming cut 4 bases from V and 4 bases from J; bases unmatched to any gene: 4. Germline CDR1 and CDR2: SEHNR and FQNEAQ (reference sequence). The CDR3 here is CASSSPTGYNEQFF. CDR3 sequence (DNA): TGTGCCAGCAGCTCACCGACAGGGTACAATGAGCAGTTCTTC.

The CDR3: CASSLGLVNEQFF. CDR3 coding DNA: TGTGCCAGCAGCTTAGGACTGGTCAATGAGCAGTTCTTC. V and J are TRBV7-6 and TRBJ2-1; the D is unclear. Germline CDR1 SGHVS, CDR2 FNYEAQ. V was trimmed by 1 base and J by 6 bases, leaving 7 bases between them. The CDR3 covers 13 residues. Together with reference TRBV7-6 and TRBJ2-1, the CDR3 gives the full variable domain: GAGVSQSPRYKVTKRGQDVALRCDPISGHVSLYWYRQALGQGPEFLTYFNYEAQQDKSGLPNDRFSAERPEGSISTLTIQRTEQRDSAMYRCASSLGLVNEQFFGPGTRLTVL.

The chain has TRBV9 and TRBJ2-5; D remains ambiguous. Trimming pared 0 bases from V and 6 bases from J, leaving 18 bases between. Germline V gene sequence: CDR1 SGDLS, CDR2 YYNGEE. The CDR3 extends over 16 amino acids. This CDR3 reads CASSVEGVVSTQTQYF. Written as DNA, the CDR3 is TGTGCCAGCAGCGTAGAAGGAGTCGTGAGTACACAGACCCAGTACTTC.

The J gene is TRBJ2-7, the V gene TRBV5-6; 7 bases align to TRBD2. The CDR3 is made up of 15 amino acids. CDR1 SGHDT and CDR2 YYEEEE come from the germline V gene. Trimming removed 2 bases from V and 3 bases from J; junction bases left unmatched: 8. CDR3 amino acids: CASSFTTSRLYEQYF. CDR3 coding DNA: TGTGCCAGCAGCTTCACGACTAGCCGACTCTACGAGCAGTACTTC.

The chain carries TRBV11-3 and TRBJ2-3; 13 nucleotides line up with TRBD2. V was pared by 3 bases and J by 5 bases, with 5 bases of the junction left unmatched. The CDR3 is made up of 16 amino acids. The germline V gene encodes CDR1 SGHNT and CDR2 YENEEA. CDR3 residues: CASSFGLAGVQDTQYF. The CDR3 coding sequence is TGTGCCAGCAGCTTTGGACTAGCGGGAGTCCAAGATACGCAGTATTTT.